This is a list of T cell receptor beta chains from one sample in a study of shared clonotypes between healthy human individuals. TCRdb's table, derived via immunoSEQ multiplex PCR, lists solely in-frame clones and lacks some. In the table there are 470,000 or so clones, about 78% of which are singletons. Material for sequencing was PBMCs. These receptors all stem from a woman aged 40 to 50 in good health. Some clones in this sample may be carry-over from other donors' samples. Both conserved end residues are part of each CDR3. The D gene is left open where the match is weak.

v_call	d_call	j_call	cdr3_length	cdr3_aa
TRBV27	.	TRBJ2-7	15	CASSLRQQGNSEQYF
TRBV11-2	.	TRBJ2-1	15	CASSLAGGRLAGQFF
TRBV6-5	.	TRBJ2-4	13	CASSDLAKNIQYF
TRBV28	.	TRBJ2-4	15	CASSPRGLAKNIQYF
TRBV7-8	.	TRBJ2-1	18	CASSLDSANPDSYNEQFF
TRBV27	.	TRBJ2-1	16	CATREKTIRPYNEQFF
TRBV29-1	TRBD1	TRBJ1-2	14	CSVLVEGQVNGYTF
TRBV4-1	TRBD1	TRBJ2-7	14	CASSQRTGAYGQYF
TRBV7-7	TRBD1	TRBJ2-2	15	CASSPNRGPTGELFF
TRBV2	TRBD2	TRBJ2-1	15	CASSDWASGSNEQFF
TRBV7-8	.	TRBJ2-5	15	CASSLGTSPVSHQYF
TRBV7-9	.	TRBJ1-1	13	CASSPRGPTEAFF
TRBV9	TRBD2	TRBJ2-1	17	CASSVATIGVAGGEQFF
TRBV18	.	TRBJ2-6	16	CASSPYGASGANVLTF
TRBV11-2	.	TRBJ2-4	17	CASSSPRGPIAKNIQYF
TRBV25-1	.	TRBJ1-1	14	CASSDPLLNTEAFF
TRBV28	TRBD1	TRBJ1-4	15	CASSLRDSLNEKLFF
TRBV7-3	TRBD1	TRBJ1-1	15	CASSFAGQGSTEAFF
TRBV4-3	TRBD2	TRBJ2-1	15	CASSRLAGDLNEQFF
TRBV6-5	TRBD1	TRBJ1-2	14	CASSWDRGSDGYTF
TRBV5-4	.	TRBJ2-3	13	CASSLTGADTQYF
TRBV6-6	TRBD1	TRBJ2-2	15	CASSRTGGNTGELFF
TRBV5-1	.	TRBJ1-2	13	CASSLSGEGGYTF